A single sample gave rise to the 7 T cell receptor beta chains below, sequenced in a study of blood T cells in healthy people across ages. Combining a sample-barcoded 5' primer with a J-beta primer mix, a second PCR ran for roughly 7 to 12 cycles. MiXCR, run by TCRdb on the 5' RACE reads, gives a single entry per CDR3 protein. The sample includes 650,000 to 1,000,000 distinct CDR3 sequences, roughly 40% of them seen just once. The specimen was blood. Every receptor here comes from a man between 18 and 29 years old in good health.

There are a few counts of this clonotype. The V call is TRBV18, the J call TRBJ2-7; the match to TRBD1 covers 8 bases. The CDR3 runs to 13 residues. The germline V gene has CDR1 KGHSH and CDR2 LQKENI. Trimming took 3 bases from V and 6 from J; bases not matched to a gene: 4. The CDR3 DNA follows: TGTGCCAGCTCACCGAAAGACAGGGGCGAGCAGTACTTC. It specifies CASSPKDRGEQYF.

This clonotype was detected a few times. The V call is TRBV5-1, the J call TRBJ2-1; a weak D match, TRBD2 (5 bases). Deletions cut 0 bases from V and 5 bases from J, with 12 bases between. The germline CDR1 and CDR2 sequences are SGHRS and YFSETQ. The length of the CDR3 is 15 residues. The CDR3 reads CASSLVSGDNNEQFF. In nucleotides, the CDR3 is TGCGCCAGCAGCTTGGTGAGCGGAGACAACAATGAGCAGTTCTTC.

V gene TRBV3-1 combines with J gene TRBJ2-3; D gene uncertain. The germline V gene encodes CDR1 LGHDT and CDR2 YNNKEL (reference sequence). V was pared by 2 bases and J by 5 bases, with 11 bases between. CDR3 size: 14 residues. DNA for the CDR3: TGTGCCAGCAGCCAAAACCCCTCGGGAGATACGCAGTATTTT. It codes for CASSQNPSGDTQYF.

This clonotype was picked up many times. This chain uses TRBV2 with TRBJ1-2; 7 nucleotides agree with TRBD1. Germline CDR1 SNHLY, CDR2 FYNNEI. The V and J ends lost 8 bases and 1 base, in that order; junction bases with no gene match: 7. This CDR3 is 14 amino acids long. The CDR3 DNA follows: TGTGCCAGCCGTACAGGGGCCAATAACTATGGCTACACCTTC. This encodes CASRTGANNYGYTF.

This clonotype was counted ten times or more. A read error may account for a junction end that differs from germline. The chain recombines TRBV5-6 with TRBJ2-5; 8 bases agree with TRBD1. Per the germline V gene, CDR1 is SGHDT and CDR2 is YYEEEE. CDR3 length equals 16 residues. CDR3: CASSLDRERVGETQYF. The CDR3 region has the DNA TGTGCCAGCAGTTTGGACAGGGAGCGCGTAGGAGAGACCCAGTACTTC.

This rearrangement joins TRBV20-1 to TRBJ2-3, with no clear D. The CDR3 has 12 residues. V lost 0 bases and J 3 bases, leaving 4 bases between the germline ends. Germline CDR1 is DFQATT and CDR2 is SNEGSKA (reference sequence). DNA for the CDR3: TGCAGTGCTAGAGAGGTTACAGATACGCAGTATTTT. The encoded protein is CSAREVTDTQYF.

This clonotype has more than one count but fewer than ten. The chain is built from TRBV5-1 and TRBJ1-2, with D maybe TRBD1 (6 bases). V was shortened by 4 bases and J by 5 bases, with 15 bases between the two germline ends. The germline gives CDR1 SGHRS, CDR2 YFSETQ. This CDR3 has 14 residues. The CDR3 nucleotides read TGCGCCAGCAGCGTGAGGTCAGGGGAGTATGGCTACACCTTC. Amino acids: CASSVRSGEYGYTF.